This is a list of T cell receptor beta chains from one sample in a study of cytomegalovirus exposure and HLA in healthy donors. Generated by immunoSEQ multiplex PCR, the TCRdb table keeps only in-frame clones and is missing some. The top ten clones hold 2% to 3% of a sample with over 110,000 clones, over 65% of them seen once. The sequenced sample was PBMCs. These receptors all stem from a male donor in good health and CMV-seronegative. CDR3s include the opening cysteine and the closing phenylalanine or tryptophan. Fields, in order: clone size, V gene, CDR3 protein. Clone size appears in some rows only: once, few, many, or a class for an expanded clone.

clone_size: NA; v_call: TRBV14; cdr3_aa: CASSQGGLNNEKLFF
clone_size: NA; v_call: TRBV13; cdr3_aa: CASSSRDSSYNEQFF
clone_size: NA; v_call: TRBV11-1; cdr3_aa: CASSFGFTDTQYF
clone_size: NA; v_call: TRBV27; cdr3_aa: CASSLGGSPYNEQFF
clone_size: few; v_call: TRBV29-1; cdr3_aa: CSVEGGSSGAYNEQFF
clone_size: NA; v_call: TRBV7-9; cdr3_aa: CASSLPRIPYEQYF
clone_size: few; v_call: TRBV4-3; cdr3_aa: CASSQTPTTYEQYF
clone_size: NA; v_call: TRBV27; cdr3_aa: CASSFSETGTYEQYF
clone_size: NA; v_call: TRBV28; cdr3_aa: CASSLLGLAGTGTQYF
clone_size: NA; v_call: TRBV7-9; cdr3_aa: CASSYTENEQFF
clone_size: NA; v_call: TRBV7-2; cdr3_aa: CASSLMSGYTF
clone_size: NA; v_call: TRBV5-4; cdr3_aa: CASSFGGTEAFF
clone_size: NA; v_call: TRBV13; cdr3_aa: CASSPSSYNEQFF
clone_size: NA; v_call: TRBV6-5; cdr3_aa: CASSTTVAYGYTF
clone_size: NA; v_call: TRBV28; cdr3_aa: CASRLGRPGTQYF
clone_size: NA; v_call: TRBV2; cdr3_aa: CASSYQGGRVTEAFF
clone_size: NA; v_call: TRBV9; cdr3_aa: CASSVGGGRAGETQYF
clone_size: NA; v_call: TRBV9; cdr3_aa: CASSVVAGGGDTQYF
clone_size: NA; v_call: TRBV28; cdr3_aa: CASSLGQVYEQYF
clone_size: NA; v_call: TRBV5-4; cdr3_aa: CASSLYSGDLGELFF
clone_size: NA; v_call: TRBV6-4; cdr3_aa: CATRPPEAFF
clone_size: NA; v_call: TRBV7-6; cdr3_aa: CASSWTSGPNEQFF
clone_size: NA; v_call: TRBV29-1; cdr3_aa: CSVDFVGGHSYEQYF
clone_size: NA; v_call: TRBV5-4; cdr3_aa: CASRSDLGAVGGYTF
clone_size: NA; v_call: TRBV18; cdr3_aa: CASSGTGHPYEQYF
clone_size: NA; v_call: TRBV11-2; cdr3_aa: CASNKGEETQYF
clone_size: once; v_call: TRBV15; cdr3_aa: CATSRDRADTQYF
clone_size: NA; v_call: TRBV27; cdr3_aa: CASSLGQGSNQPQHF
clone_size: NA; v_call: TRBV30; cdr3_aa: CAWRQESYEQYF
clone_size: NA; v_call: TRBV9; cdr3_aa: CASSVLGLANTGELFF
clone_size: NA; v_call: TRBV7-9; cdr3_aa: CASSGNRDSLYNEQFF
clone_size: NA; v_call: TRBV19; cdr3_aa: CASSISADSSYEQYF
clone_size: NA; v_call: TRBV7-7; cdr3_aa: CASSALGPARGSKQPQHF
clone_size: few; v_call: TRBV7-2; cdr3_aa: CASSLGGGNEKLFF
clone_size: NA; v_call: TRBV6-4; cdr3_aa: CASSDFPGTSGLNEQFF
clone_size: NA; v_call: TRBV9; cdr3_aa: CASSADRDRGSYGYTF
clone_size: NA; v_call: TRBV9; cdr3_aa: CASSVNLGQAYGYTF
clone_size: NA; v_call: TRBV19; cdr3_aa: CASSMMLRQPQHF
clone_size: NA; v_call: TRBV4-2; cdr3_aa: CASSQDRWGEVTDTQYF